A selection of T cell receptor beta chains follows, all from one sample in a study of T cell repertoires in cytomegalovirus infection. TCRdb recomputed calls from the reads with MiXCR, one row per CDR3 protein. The sample carries 300,000 to 450,000 distinct CDR3 sequences, about a sixth recorded once. Input material: PBMCs. The receptor source for this set is a human donor in good health (CMV status not recorded). Some clones in this sample may be carry-over from other donors' samples. The CDR3 runs from the conserved cysteine through the conserved F or W. The D gene is left open where the match is weak. Size is stated for part of the rows, as once, few or many counts, or as a class when the clone is expanded.

>TRBV2|NA|TRBD1|TRBJ1-2
TGTGCCAGCACCTTTACCGGGACAGGGGTATATGGCTACACCTTC
CASTFTGTGVYGYTF
>TRBV18|NA|TRBD1|TRBJ1-2
TGTGCCAGCTCACTTGGTGCAGGGGGTGATGGCTACACCTTC
CASSLGAGGDGYTF
>TRBV12-3/TRBV12-4|many|TRBD1|TRBJ1-1
TGTGCCAGCAGGGGACAGGGAAACACTGAAGCTTTCTTT
CASRGQGNTEAFF
>TRBV6-6|few|TRBD1|TRBJ1-4
TGTGCCAGCAGTGACTCGACAGGGTTCGAAAAACTGTTTTTT
CASSDSTGFEKLFF
>TRBV12-5|once|TRBD2|TRBJ2-1
TGTGCTAGTGGTTTTAGCGGGGGGTCAAATGAGCAGTTCTTC
CASGFSGGSNEQFF
>TRBV6-2/TRBV6-3|many|NA|TRBJ2-5
TGTGCCAGCAGTTCGGGGGATCAAGAGACCCAGTACTTC
CASSSGDQETQYF
>TRBV19|many|NA|TRBJ2-5
TGTGCCAGTACACAGGGAGGAGAGACCCAGTACTTC
CASTQGGETQYF
>TRBV20-1|NA|TRBD2|TRBJ2-3
TGCAGTGCAGCTGCGGGGGGGGGTTCCTCAGATACGCAGTATTTT
CSAAAGGGSSDTQYF
>TRBV10-3|many|TRBD2|TRBJ2-1
TGTGCCATCGGCCTCGGGCTAGCGGGCTCCTACAATGAGCAGTTCTTC
CAIGLGLAGSYNEQFF
>TRBV19|NA|TRBD2|TRBJ2-5
TGTGCCAGTAGTCCGACTAGCGGGAATTCCGCCGAGACCCAGTACTTC
CASSPTSGNSAETQYF
>TRBV2|NA|NA|TRBJ2-1
TGTGCCAGCAGGAAAGGAGGGCCCCTTCGAATCAATGAGCAGTTCTTC
CASRKGGPLRINEQFF
>TRBV28|few|NA|TRBJ1-4
TGTGCCAGCAGGTGGGGGGGACCTAATGAAAAACTGTTTTTT
CASRWGGPNEKLFF
>TRBV12-3/TRBV12-4|NA|NA|TRBJ1-5
TGTGCCAGCACCCCGACGGGTAGCAATCAGCCCCAGCATTTT
CASTPTGSNQPQHF
>TRBV6-5|many|TRBD2|TRBJ2-3
TGTGCCAGCAGTTACTCGCCGGGACTAGCGGGGGGAGATACGCAGTATTTT
CASSYSPGLAGGDTQYF
>TRBV20-1|many|TRBD1|TRBJ2-7
TGCAGTTACCGGGACAGGACCTCCTACGAGCAGTACTTC
CSYRDRTSYEQYF
>TRBV7-9|few|NA|TRBJ1-1
TGTGCCAGCGGGCACGAGGGATCTGAAGCTTTCTTT
CASGHEGSEAFF
>TRBV4-3|NA|NA|TRBJ2-7
TGCGCCAGCAGCCAAGACATCGGGACACTCTACGAGCAGTACTTC
CASSQDIGTLYEQYF
>TRBV7-6|many|TRBD1|TRBJ1-2
TGTGCCAGCAGCGGAGGGACAGGAGGGGGGTATGGCTACACCTTC
CASSGGTGGGYGYTF
>TRBV29-1|NA|NA|TRBJ2-3
TGCAGCGTTCCCCCAGATGGGTCCTTTTCCCCGGCGGCCCCAGATACGCAGTATTTT
CSVPPDGSFSPAAPDTQYF
>TRBV5-4|few|TRBD2|TRBJ2-2
TGTGCCAGCAGCTCGGGAGGGGGGCCTGGGGAGCTGTTTTTT
CASSSGGGPGELFF